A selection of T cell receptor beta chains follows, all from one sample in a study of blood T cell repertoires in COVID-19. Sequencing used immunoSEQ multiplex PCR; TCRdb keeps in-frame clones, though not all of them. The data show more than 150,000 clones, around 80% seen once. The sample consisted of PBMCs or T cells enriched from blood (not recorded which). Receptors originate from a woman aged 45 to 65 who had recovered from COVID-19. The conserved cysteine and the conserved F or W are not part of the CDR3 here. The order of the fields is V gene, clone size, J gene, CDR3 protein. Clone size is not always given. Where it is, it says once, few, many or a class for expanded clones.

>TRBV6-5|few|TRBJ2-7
ASSLRDLSSYEQY
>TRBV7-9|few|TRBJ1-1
ASSRGTEAF
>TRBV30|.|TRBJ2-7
ACTSGSSYEQY
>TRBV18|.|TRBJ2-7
ASSPRSGQGGRTYEQY
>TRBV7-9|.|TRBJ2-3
ASSLGAETADTQY
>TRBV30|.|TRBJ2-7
AWSPRGTAKGEQY
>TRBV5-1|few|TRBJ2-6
ASSEVGNSGANVLT
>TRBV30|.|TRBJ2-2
AWSVGGPGELF
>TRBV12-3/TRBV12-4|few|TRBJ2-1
ASSGLAGEQF
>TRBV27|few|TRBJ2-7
ASRRQGFHEQY
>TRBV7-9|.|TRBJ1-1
ASSEGSGTEAF
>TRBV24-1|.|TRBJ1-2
ATSDPGQGPST
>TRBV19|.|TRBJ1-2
ASSPIANYGYT
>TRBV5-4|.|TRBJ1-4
ASSLGQEPGEKLF
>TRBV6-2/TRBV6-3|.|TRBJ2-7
ASSYSRGTDLEQY
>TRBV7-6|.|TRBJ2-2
ASSKRDAAEGTGELF
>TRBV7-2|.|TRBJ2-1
ASSFPGLAYNEQF
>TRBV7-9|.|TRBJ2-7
ASSPSGTPYEQY
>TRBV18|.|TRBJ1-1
ASSLRGGGNTEAF
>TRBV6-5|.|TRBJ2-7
ASRYAGQGSEQY
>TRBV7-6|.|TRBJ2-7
ASSISQGYEQY
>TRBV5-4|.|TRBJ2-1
ATQQGGGVYNEQF
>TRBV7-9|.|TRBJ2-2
ASSAGTSVGAGELF
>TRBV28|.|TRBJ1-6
ASSRGQTNSPLH
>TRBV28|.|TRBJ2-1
ASSPSRTSGRNPEQF
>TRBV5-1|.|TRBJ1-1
ASSLGYTEAF
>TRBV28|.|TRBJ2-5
ASSLPGGAETQY
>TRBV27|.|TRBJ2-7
ASSFSGPYEQY
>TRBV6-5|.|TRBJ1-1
ASSYSYGGKAF
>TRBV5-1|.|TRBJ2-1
ASSSTLAEAYNEQF
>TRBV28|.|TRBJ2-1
ASREGLAGVGL
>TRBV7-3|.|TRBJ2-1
ASSQGTSGRSEQF
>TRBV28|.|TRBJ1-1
ASGSGTGATEAF
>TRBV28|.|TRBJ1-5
ASSLQGAGNQPQH
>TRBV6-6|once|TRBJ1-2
ASSRDSNYGYT
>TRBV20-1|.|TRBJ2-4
SASGAIGGGNIQY
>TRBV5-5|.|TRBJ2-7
ASSLAYLAGPYEQY
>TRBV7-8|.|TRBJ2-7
ASSPGTNSYEQY
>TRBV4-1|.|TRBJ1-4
ASSQDSFTDNEKLF